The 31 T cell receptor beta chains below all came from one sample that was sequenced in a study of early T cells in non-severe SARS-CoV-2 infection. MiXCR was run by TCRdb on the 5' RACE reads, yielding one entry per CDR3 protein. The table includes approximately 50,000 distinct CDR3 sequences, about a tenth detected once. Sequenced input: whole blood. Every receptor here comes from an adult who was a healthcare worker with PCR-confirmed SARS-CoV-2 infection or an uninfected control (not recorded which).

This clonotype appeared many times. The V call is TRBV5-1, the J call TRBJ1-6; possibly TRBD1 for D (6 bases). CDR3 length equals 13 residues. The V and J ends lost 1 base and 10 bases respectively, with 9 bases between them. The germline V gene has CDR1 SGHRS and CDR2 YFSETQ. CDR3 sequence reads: CASSLSGESPLHF. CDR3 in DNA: TGCGCCAGCAGCTTGTCAGGGGAATCACCCCTCCACTTT. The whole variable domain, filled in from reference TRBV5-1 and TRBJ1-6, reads KAGVTQTPRYLIKTRGQQVTLSCSPISGHRSVSWYQQTPGQGLQFLFEYFSETQRNKGNFPGRFSGRQFSNSRSEMNVSTLELGDSALYLCASSLSGESPLHFGNGTRLTVT.

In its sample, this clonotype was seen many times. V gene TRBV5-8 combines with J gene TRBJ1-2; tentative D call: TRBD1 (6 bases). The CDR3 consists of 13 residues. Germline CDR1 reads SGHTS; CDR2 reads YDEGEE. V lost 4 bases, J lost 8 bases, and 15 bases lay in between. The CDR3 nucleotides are TGTGCCAGCAGCCTACAGGGCGCCGGGGGCTACACCTTC. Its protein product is CASSLQGAGGYTF.

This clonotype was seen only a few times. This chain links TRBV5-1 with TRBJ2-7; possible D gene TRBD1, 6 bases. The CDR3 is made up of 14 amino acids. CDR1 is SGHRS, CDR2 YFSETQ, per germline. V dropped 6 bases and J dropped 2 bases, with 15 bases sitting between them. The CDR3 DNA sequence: TGCGCCAGCAATCCGGGACAAAGGCCCTACGAGCAGTACTTC. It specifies CASNPGQRPYEQYF.

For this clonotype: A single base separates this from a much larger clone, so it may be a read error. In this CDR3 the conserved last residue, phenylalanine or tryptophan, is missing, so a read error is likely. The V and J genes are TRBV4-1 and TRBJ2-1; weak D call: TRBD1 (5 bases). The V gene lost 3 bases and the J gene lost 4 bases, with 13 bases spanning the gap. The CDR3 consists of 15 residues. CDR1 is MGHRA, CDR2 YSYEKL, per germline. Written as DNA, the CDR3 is TGCGCCAGCAGCCACCTTCGGACATCTTACAATGAGCAGTTCTTG. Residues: CASSHLRTSYNEQFL.

The CDR3 region has the DNA TGCAGTGCCAGACTAGCGGGAGGGGGCGAGCAGTACTTC. Amino acids: CSARLAGGGEQYF. This chain uses TRBV20-1 with TRBJ2-7; 14 bases agree with TRBD2. Looked up from germline, CDR1 is DFQATT and CDR2 is SNEGSKA (reference sequence). The J segment lost 6 bases and the V segment lost 6 bases, leaving 4 bases of the junction unmatched. This CDR3 spans 13 amino acids.

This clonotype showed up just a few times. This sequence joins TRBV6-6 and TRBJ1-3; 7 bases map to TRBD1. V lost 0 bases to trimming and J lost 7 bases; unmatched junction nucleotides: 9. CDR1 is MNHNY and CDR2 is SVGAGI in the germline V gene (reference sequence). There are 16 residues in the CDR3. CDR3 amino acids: CASSYSGNSGGNTIYF. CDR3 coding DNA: TGTGCCAGCAGTTACTCGGGGAATTCAGGGGGGAACACCATATATTTT.

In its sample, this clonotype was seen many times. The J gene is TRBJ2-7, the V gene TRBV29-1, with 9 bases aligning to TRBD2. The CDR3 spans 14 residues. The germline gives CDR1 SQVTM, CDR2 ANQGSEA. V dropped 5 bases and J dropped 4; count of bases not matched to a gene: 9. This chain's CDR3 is CSVSVSGRVYEQYF. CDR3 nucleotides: TGCAGCGTTTCCGTTAGCGGGAGAGTGTACGAGCAGTACTTC.

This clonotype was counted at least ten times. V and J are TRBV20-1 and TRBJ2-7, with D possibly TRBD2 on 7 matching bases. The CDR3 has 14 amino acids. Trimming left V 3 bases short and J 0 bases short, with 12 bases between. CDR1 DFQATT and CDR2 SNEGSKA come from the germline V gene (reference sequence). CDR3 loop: CSARGGAVSYEQYF. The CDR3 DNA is TGCAGTGCTAGGGGGGGGGCAGTCTCCTACGAGCAGTACTTC.

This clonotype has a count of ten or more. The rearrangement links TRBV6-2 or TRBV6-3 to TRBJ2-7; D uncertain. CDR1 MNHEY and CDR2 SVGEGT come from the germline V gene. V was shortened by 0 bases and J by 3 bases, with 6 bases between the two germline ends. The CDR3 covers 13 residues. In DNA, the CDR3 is TGTGCCAGCAGTTACTCCCTAAACTACGAGCAGTACTTC. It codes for CASSYSLNYEQYF.

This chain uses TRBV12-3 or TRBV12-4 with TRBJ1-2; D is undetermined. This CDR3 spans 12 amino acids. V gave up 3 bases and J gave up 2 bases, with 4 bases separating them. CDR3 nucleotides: TGTGCCAGCAGTTTGACCAACTATGGCTACACCTTC. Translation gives CASSLTNYGYTF.

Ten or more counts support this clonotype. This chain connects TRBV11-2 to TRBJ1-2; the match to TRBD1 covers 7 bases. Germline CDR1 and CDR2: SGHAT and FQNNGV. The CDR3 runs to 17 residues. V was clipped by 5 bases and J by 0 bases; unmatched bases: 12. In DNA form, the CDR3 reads TGTGCCAGCAGCAAAAAGGGGCAGGGGGTGACTAACTATGGCTACACCTTC. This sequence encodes CASSKKGQGVTNYGYTF.

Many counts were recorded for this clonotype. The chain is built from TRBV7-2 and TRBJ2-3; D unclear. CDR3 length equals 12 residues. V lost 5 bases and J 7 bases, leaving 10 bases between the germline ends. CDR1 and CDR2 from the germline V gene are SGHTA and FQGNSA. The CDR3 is CASSPDHYTQYF. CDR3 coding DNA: TGTGCCAGCAGCCCGGACCACTATACGCAGTATTTT. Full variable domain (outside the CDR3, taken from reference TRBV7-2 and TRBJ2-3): GAGVSQSPSNKVTEKGKDVELRCDPISGHTALYWYRQSLGQGLEFLIYFQGNSAPDKSGLPSDRFSAERTGGSVSTLTIQRTQQEDSAVYLCASSPDHYTQYFGPGTRLTVL.

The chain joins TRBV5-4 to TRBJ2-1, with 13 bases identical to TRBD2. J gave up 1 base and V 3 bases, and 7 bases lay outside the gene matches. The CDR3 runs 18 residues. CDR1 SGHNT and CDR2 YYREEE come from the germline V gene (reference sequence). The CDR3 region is CASSSRTSGSNSYNEQFF. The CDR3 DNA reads TGTGCCAGCAGCTCCAGGACTAGCGGGAGCAATTCCTACAATGAGCAGTTCTTC. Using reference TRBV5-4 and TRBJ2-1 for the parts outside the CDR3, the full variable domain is ETGVTQSPTHLIKTRGQQVTLRCSSQSGHNTVSWYQQALGQGPQFIFQYYREEENGRGNFPPRFSGLQFPNYSSELNVNALELDDSALYLCASSSRTSGSNSYNEQFFGPGTRLTVL.

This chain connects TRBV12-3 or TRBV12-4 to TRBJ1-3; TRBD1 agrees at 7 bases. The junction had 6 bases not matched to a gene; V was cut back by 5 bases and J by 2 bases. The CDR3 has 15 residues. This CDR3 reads CASSRQGGTGNTIYF. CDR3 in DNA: TGTGCCAGCAGTCGACAGGGTGGTACTGGAAACACCATATATTTT.

As DNA, the CDR3 is TGTGCCAGCAGCTTACCGGGAGCGGTTACCGGGGAGCTGTTTTTT. It encodes CASSLPGAVTGELFF. This chain links TRBV7-6 with TRBJ2-2; D may be TRBD2 (6 bases). The germline V gene encodes CDR1 SGHVS and CDR2 FNYEAQ. This CDR3 spans 15 amino acids. Trimming took off 2 bases at V and 5 bases at J, with 12 bases between the two ends.

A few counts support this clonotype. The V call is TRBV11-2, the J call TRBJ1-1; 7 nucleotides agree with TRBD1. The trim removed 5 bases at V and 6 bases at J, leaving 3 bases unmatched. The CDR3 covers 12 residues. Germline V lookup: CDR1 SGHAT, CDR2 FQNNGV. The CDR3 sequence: CASSRDRAEAFF. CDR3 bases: TGTGCCAGCAGCCGCGACAGGGCTGAAGCTTTCTTT.

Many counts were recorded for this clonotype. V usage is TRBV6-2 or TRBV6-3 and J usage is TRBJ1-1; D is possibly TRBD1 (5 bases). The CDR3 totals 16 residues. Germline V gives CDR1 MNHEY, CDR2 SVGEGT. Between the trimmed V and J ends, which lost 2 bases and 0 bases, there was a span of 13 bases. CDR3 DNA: TGTGCCAGCAGTTACGACAGAAGGGTTATGAACACTGAAGCTTTCTTT. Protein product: CASSYDRRVMNTEAFF.

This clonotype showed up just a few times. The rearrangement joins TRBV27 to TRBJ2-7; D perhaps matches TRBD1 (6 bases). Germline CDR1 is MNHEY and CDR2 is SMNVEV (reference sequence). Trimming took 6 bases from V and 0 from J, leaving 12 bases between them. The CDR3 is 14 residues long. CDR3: CASRHRDTSYEQYF. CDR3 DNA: TGTGCCAGCAGACACCGGGACACCTCCTACGAGCAGTACTTC.

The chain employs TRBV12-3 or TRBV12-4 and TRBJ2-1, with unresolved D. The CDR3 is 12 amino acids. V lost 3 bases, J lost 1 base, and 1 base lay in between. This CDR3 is CASSLSYNEQFF. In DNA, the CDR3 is TGTGCCAGCAGTTTGTCCTACAATGAGCAGTTCTTC.

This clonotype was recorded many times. This CDR3 reads CASSPYKAQGAYGYTF. In nucleotides, the CDR3 is TGTGCCAGCAGCCCGTATAAAGCACAGGGCGCCTATGGCTACACCTTC. This sequence joins TRBV7-9 and TRBJ1-2; TRBD1 might be the D (6 bases). Germline CDR1 is SEHNR and CDR2 is FQNEAQ (reference sequence). This CDR3 is built from 16 residues. With 5 bases removed from V and 4 bases from J, the gap between germline ends came to 20 bases.

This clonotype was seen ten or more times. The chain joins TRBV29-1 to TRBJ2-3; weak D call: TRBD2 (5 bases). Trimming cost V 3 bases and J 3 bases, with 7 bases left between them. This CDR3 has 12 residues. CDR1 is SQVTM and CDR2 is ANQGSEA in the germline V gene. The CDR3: CSVDEGTDTQYF. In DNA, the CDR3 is TGCAGCGTTGACGAGGGAACAGATACGCAGTATTTT.

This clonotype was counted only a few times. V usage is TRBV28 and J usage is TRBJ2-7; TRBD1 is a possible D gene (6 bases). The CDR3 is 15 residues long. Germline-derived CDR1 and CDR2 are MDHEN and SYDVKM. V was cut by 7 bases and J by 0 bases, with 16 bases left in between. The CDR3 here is CASISGQTTSYEQYF. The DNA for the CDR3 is TGTGCCAGCATCTCCGGACAGACAACCTCCTACGAGCAGTACTTC.

The DNA of the CDR3 is TGTGCCATCAGTGTTGACAGATCTAACTATGGCTACACCTTC. This translates into CAISVDRSNYGYTF. The J gene is TRBJ1-2, the V gene TRBV10-3; tentative D call: TRBD1 (5 bases). Per the germline V gene, CDR1 is ENHRY and CDR2 is SYGVKD. V shed 4 bases and J shed 0 bases, with 9 bases lying between them. The CDR3 is 14 residues long.

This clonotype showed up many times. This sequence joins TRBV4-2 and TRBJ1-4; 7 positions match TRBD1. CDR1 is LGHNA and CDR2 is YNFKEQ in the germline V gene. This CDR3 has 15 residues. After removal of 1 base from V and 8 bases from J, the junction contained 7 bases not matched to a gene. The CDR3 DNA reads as TGTGCCAGCAGCCAAGGAGCAGGGGGAGGGGAAAAACTGTTTTTT. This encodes CASSQGAGGGEKLFF.

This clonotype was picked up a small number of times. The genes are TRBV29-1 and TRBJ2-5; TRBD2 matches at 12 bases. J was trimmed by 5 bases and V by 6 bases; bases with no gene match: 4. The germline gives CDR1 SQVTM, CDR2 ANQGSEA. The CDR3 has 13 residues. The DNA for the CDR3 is TGCAGCGTCCGGACTAGCGGGGAGGAGACCCAGTACTTC. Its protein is CSVRTSGEETQYF.

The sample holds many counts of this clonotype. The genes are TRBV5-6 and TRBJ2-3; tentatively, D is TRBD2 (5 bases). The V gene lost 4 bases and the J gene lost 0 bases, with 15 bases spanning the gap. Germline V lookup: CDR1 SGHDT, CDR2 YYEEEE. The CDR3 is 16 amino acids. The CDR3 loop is CASSPPDGISTDTQYF. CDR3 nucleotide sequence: TGTGCCAGCAGCCCGCCCGACGGGATTAGCACAGATACGCAGTATTTT. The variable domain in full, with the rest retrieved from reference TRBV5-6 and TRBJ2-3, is DAGVTQSPTHLIKTRGQQVTLRCSPKSGHDTVSWYQQALGQGPQFIFQYYEEEERQRGNFPDRFSGHQFPNYSSELNVNALLLGDSALYLCASSPPDGISTDTQYFGPGTRLTVL.

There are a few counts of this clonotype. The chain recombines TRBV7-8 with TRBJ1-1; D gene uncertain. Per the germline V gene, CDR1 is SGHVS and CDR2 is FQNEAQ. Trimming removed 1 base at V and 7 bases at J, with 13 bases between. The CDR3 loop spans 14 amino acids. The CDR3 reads CASSLGLVLREAFF. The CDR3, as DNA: TGTGCCAGCAGCTTAGGGCTGGTACTCCGTGAAGCTTTCTTT.

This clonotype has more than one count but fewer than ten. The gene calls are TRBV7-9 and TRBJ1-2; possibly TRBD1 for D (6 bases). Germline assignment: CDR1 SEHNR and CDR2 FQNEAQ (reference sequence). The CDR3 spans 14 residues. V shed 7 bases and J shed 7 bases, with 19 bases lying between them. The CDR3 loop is CASNPTGQLRGYTF. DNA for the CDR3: TGTGCCAGCAACCCGACAGGCCAGTTGCGTGGCTACACCTTC.

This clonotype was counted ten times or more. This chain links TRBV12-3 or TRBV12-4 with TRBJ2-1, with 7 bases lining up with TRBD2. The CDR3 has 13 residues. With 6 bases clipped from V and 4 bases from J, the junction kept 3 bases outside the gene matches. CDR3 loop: CASRGGVYNEQFF. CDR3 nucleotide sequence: TGTGCCAGCAGGGGGGGGGTTTACAATGAGCAGTTCTTC.

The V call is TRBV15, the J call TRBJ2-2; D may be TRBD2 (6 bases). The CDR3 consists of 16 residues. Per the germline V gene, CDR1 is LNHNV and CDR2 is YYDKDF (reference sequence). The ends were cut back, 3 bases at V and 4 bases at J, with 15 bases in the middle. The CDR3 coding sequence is TGTGCCACCAGCAGGCCCGAGCAGGGAGGCACCGGGGAGCTGTTTTTT. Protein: CATSRPEQGGTGELFF.

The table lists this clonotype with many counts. The CDR3 protein is CASGVGGGEQYF. CDR3 DNA: TGCGCCAGCGGCGTGGGCGGTGGGGAGCAGTACTTC. This chain joins TRBV10-2 and TRBJ2-7; D not certain. Trimming took off 8 bases at V and 7 bases at J, with 15 bases between the two ends. CDR1 and CDR2 (germline): WSHSY, SAAADI. The CDR3 totals 12 residues.